This T cell receptor (beta chain) was sequenced for a study of Ad26.COV2.S vaccination and SARS-CoV-2 variants. TCRdb's table, derived via immunoSEQ multiplex PCR, lists solely in-frame clones and lacks some. The sample includes around 94,000 clones, 80% of them seen just once. The CDR3 extends over 15 amino acids. Trimming shortened V by 1 base and J by 1 base, and 7 bases separated the two germline ends. Germline CDR1 and CDR2: LGHDT and YNNKEL (reference sequence). Here the sequenced sample was peripheral blood, taken after recovery from COVID-19. The V gene is TRBV3-1 (or the pseudogene TRBV3-2), the J gene TRBJ2-2; D gene uncertain. The source of this sequence is a human donor who had recovered from COVID-19. The CDR3 nucleotides read TGTGCCAGCAGCCAAGGTGATTTGAACACCGGGGAGCTGTTTTTT. Protein product: CASSQGDLNTGELFF.